The following is a T cell receptor (beta chain) sequence with its context. The data were produced by immunoSEQ multiplex PCR, yet TCRdb's version contains in-frame clones alone and is incomplete. The sample consists of approximately 79,000 clones, roughly 95% of them appearing once. This entry comes from a study of T cell changes during pregnancy in multiple sclerosis. This CDR3 comprises 15 residues. V was trimmed by 2 bases and J by 1 base, leaving 9 bases between them. From germline, CDR1 is SGHVS and CDR2 FNYEAQ. This clonotype originated in a female donor in good health, enrolled as a control in a pregnancy study. The sample here was peripheral blood, taken in the second trimester of pregnancy. V is TRBV7-6 and J is TRBJ2-1, with D hard to call. The CDR3, as DNA: TGTGCCAGCAGCTTACTGGGCCCATCCTACAATGAGCAGTTCTTC. Translated: CASSLLGPSYNEQFF.